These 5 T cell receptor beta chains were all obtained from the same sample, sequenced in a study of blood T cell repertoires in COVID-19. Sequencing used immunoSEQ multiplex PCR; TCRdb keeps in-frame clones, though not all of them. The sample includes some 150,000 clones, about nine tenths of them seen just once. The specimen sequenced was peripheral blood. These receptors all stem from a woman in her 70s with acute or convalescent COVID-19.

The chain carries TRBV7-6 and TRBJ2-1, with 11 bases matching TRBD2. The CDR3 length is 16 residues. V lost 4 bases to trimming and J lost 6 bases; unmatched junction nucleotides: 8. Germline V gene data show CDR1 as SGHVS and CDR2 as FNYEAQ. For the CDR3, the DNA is TGTGCCAGCAGCTCAAATCTAGCGGGGGGTCCCAATGAGCAGTTCTTC. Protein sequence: CASSSNLAGGPNEQFF.

The CDR3 DNA sequence: TGTGCCAGTATCGCGAGCCCAGGGGTGGGATCACCCCTCCACTTT. Protein sequence: CASIASPGVGSPLHF. This chain joins TRBV19 and TRBJ1-6; D possibly corresponds to TRBD1 (6 bases). CDR1 LNHDA and CDR2 SQIVND come from the germline V gene (reference sequence). The V and J ends lost 7 bases and 10 bases respectively, with 20 bases between them. CDR3 size: 15 residues.

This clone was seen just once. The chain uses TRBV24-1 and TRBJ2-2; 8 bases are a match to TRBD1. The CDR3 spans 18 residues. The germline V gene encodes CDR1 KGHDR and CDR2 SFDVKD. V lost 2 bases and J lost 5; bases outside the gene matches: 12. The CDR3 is CATSDSTRTGFGTGELFF. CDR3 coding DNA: TGTGCCACCAGTGATTCTACCAGGACAGGGTTTGGAACCGGGGAGCTGTTTTTT.

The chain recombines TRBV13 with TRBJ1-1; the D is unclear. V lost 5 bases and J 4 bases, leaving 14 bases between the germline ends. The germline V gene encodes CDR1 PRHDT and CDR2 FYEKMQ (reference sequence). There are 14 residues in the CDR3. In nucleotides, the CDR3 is TGTGCCAGCAGCCCCAACCTCAGAAGCACTGAAGCTTTCTTT. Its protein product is CASSPNLRSTEAFF. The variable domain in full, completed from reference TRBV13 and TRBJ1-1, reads AAGVIQSPRHLIKEKRETATLKCYPIPRHDTVYWYQQGPGQDPQFLISFYEKMQSDKGSIPDRFSAQQFSDYHSELNMSSLELGDSALYFCASSPNLRSTEAFFGQGTRLTVV.

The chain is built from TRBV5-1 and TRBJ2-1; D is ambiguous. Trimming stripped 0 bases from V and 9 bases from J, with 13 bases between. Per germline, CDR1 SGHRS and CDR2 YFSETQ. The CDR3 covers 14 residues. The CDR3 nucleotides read TGCGCCAGCAGCTTGGTGATCGGAGTCAGTGAGCAGTTCTTC. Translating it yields CASSLVIGVSEQFF.